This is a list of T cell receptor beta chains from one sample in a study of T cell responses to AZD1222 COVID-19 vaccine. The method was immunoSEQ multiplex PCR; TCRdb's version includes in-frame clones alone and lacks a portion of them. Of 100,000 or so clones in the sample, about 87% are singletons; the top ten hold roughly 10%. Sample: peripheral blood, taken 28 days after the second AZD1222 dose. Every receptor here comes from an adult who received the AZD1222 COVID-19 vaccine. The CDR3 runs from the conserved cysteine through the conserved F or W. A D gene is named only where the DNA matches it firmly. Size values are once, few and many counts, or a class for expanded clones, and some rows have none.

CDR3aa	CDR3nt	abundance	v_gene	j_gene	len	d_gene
CASSLVTGIVTGELFF	TGCGCCAGCAGCTTGGTCACTGGGATCGTAACCGGGGAGCTGTTTTTT	.	TRBV5-1	TRBJ2-2	16	.
CASSTGQGVLGYTF	TGTGCCAGTAGTACGGGACAGGGGGTACTTGGCTACACCTTC	few	TRBV19	TRBJ1-2	14	TRBD1
CASSKDRGLYDEQYF	TGTGCCAGCAGCAAAGACAGGGGGCTTTATGACGAGCAGTACTTC	.	TRBV21-1	TRBJ2-7	15	.
CASSYFDQETQYF	TGTGCCAGCAGTTACTTCGACCAAGAGACCCAGTACTTC	.	TRBV6-2/TRBV6-3	TRBJ2-5	13	.
CASSFGTGMNTEAFF	TGTGCCAGCAGCTTTGGGACAGGTATGAACACTGAAGCTTTCTTT	.	TRBV7-9	TRBJ1-1	15	TRBD1
CASSHQGVTDTQYF	TGTGCCAGCAGCCATCAGGGGGTCACAGATACGCAGTATTTT	.	TRBV28	TRBJ2-3	14	TRBD1
CASSVVGDSRTGELFF	TGTGCCAGCAGCGTAGTTGGGGACTCGAGGACCGGGGAGCTGTTTTTT	.	TRBV9	TRBJ2-2	16	.
CASSELGETQYF	TGTGCCAGCAGTGAACTAGGCGAGACCCAGTACTTC	.	TRBV2	TRBJ2-5	12	.
CASSLTGWVNEQFF	TGTGCCAGCAGCTTAACGGGTTGGGTCAATGAGCAGTTCTTC	.	TRBV7-3	TRBJ2-1	14	.
CASSLEILDEQFF	TGTGCCAGCAGCTTAGAAATTCTAGATGAGCAGTTCTTC	.	TRBV7-9	TRBJ2-1	13	.
CASSSSPSGSSAGELFF	TGTGCCAGCAGCTCATCTCCTAGCGGGAGTAGCGCCGGGGAGCTGTTTTTT	.	TRBV7-8	TRBJ2-2	17	TRBD2
CASSRLLTTNEQFF	TGTGCCAGCAGTCGACTATTGACTACCAATGAGCAGTTCTTC	.	TRBV3-1/TRBV3-2	TRBJ2-1	14	.
CASSPRQQPEYEQYF	TGTGCCAGCAGCCCACGACAACAGCCGGAGTACGAGCAGTACTTC	.	TRBV4-2	TRBJ2-7	15	.
CASSNGLFYGYTF	TGTGCCAGCAGCAACGGACTTTTCTATGGCTACACCTTC	.	TRBV12-3/TRBV12-4	TRBJ1-2	13	.
CASSLGSREEDYGYTF	TGTGCCAGCAGCTTAGGGTCCAGGGAAGAGGACTATGGCTACACCTTC	once	TRBV7-9	TRBJ1-2	16	.
CASSLGGGTDTQYF	TGCGCCAGCAGCTTGGGAGGAGGTACAGATACGCAGTATTTT	.	TRBV5-1	TRBJ2-3	14	.
CASSLTSGGVGEQYF	TGTGCCAGCAGCTTGACTAGCGGGGGGGTAGGGGAGCAGTACTTC	.	TRBV5-4	TRBJ2-7	15	TRBD2
CATSRAKMNSPLHF	TGTGCCACCAGCAGAGCTAAGATGAATTCACCCCTCCACTTT	.	TRBV15	TRBJ1-6	14	.
CASRPQGDYGYTF	TGTGCCAGCAGGCCACAGGGGGACTATGGCTACACCTTC	.	TRBV6-5	TRBJ1-2	13	TRBD1
CSARTAYGYTF	TGCAGTGCTAGGACTGCCTATGGCTACACCTTC	.	TRBV20-1	TRBJ1-2	11	.
CASSARTSGRTDTQYF	TGTGCCAGCAGTGCTCGGACTAGCGGGCGCACAGATACGCAGTATTTT	few	TRBV27	TRBJ2-3	16	TRBD2
CASSQSRDRSDEQYF	TGTGCCAGCAGCCAAAGCCGGGACAGGAGCGACGAGCAGTACTTC	few	TRBV11-3	TRBJ2-7	15	TRBD1
CASSPRTLYEQYF	TGTGCCAGCAGCCCTCGGACACTCTACGAGCAGTACTTC	.	TRBV7-8	TRBJ2-7	13	.
CASSVPGGGETQYF	TGTGCCAGCAGCGTCCCCGGGGGCGGAGAGACCCAGTACTTC	.	TRBV5-4	TRBJ2-5	14	.
CASRTGGDSPLHF	TGTGCCAGCAGGACAGGGGGCGATTCACCCCTCCACTTT	.	TRBV6-5	TRBJ1-6	13	TRBD1
CASSVDRAGNQPQHF	TGTGCCAGCAGCGTGGACAGGGCAGGCAATCAGCCCCAGCATTTT	.	TRBV7-8	TRBJ1-5	15	TRBD1
CASTRQGNNQPQHF	TGTGCCAGCACCAGACAGGGGAACAATCAGCCCCAGCATTTT	.	TRBV28	TRBJ1-5	14	TRBD1
CASSSLGLAGETQYF	TGCGCCAGCAGCTCCCTCGGACTAGCCGGCGAGACCCAGTACTTC	.	TRBV5-1	TRBJ2-5	15	TRBD2
CATSDLNRGRTGELFF	TGTGCCACCAGTGATTTGAACAGGGGGCGGACCGGGGAGCTGTTTTTT	.	TRBV24-1	TRBJ2-2	16	TRBD1
CASSFRVGDTEAFF	TGTGCCAGCAGTTTCAGGGTCGGGGACACTGAAGCTTTCTTT	.	TRBV27	TRBJ1-1	14	.
CASSLGYGSYEQFF	TGTGCCAGCAGTTTAGGGTACGGGAGTTATGAGCAGTTCTTC	.	TRBV28	TRBJ2-1	14	.
CASSFDAGLREKLFF	TGTGCCAGCAGCTTCGACGCGGGATTGAGAGAAAAACTGTTTTTT	.	TRBV7-2	TRBJ1-4	15	.
CASSRERADYGYTF	TGTGCCAGCAGCCGGGAGCGAGCTGACTATGGCTACACCTTC	.	TRBV5-4	TRBJ1-2	14	.
CASSQERNTEAFF	TGTGCCAGCAGCCAAGAACGTAACACTGAAGCTTTCTTT	.	TRBV3-1/TRBV3-2	TRBJ1-1	13	.
CASSPSNTGELFF	TGTGCCAGCTCACCCTCGAACACCGGGGAGCTGTTTTTT	.	TRBV18	TRBJ2-2	13	.
CASSQAGTGYNSPLHF	TGCGCCAGCAGCCAAGCCGGGACAGGCTATAATTCACCCCTCCACTTT	.	TRBV4-1	TRBJ1-6	16	TRBD1
CASSQYNSYEQYF	TGCGCCAGCAGCCAATATAACAGTTACGAGCAGTACTTC	.	TRBV4-3	TRBJ2-7	13	.
CASSPAGSPGNTIYF	TGTGCCAGCAGCCCTGCGGGGTCGCCTGGAAACACCATATATTTT	once	TRBV7-9	TRBJ1-3	15	.
CASSRRTEPNEKLFF	TGTGCCAGTAGTAGAAGGACTGAGCCTAATGAAAAACTGTTTTTT	.	TRBV19	TRBJ1-4	15	.
CASSRTVGTYEQYF	TGCGCCAGCAGCCGAACAGTAGGAACCTACGAGCAGTACTTC	.	TRBV5-1	TRBJ2-7	14	.